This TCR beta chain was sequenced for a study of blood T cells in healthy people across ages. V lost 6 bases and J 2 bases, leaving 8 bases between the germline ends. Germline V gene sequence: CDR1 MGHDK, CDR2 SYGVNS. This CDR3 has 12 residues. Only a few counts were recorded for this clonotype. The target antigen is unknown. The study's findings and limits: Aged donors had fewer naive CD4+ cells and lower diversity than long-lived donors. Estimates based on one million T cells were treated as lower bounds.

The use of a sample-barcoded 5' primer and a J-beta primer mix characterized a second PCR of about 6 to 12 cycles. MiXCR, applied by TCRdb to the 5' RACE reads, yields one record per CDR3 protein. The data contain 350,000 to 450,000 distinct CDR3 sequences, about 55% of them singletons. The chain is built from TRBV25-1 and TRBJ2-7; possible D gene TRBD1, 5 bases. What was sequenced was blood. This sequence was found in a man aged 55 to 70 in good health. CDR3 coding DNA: TGTGCCAGCAGCCAGACAGCCTACGAGCAGTACTTC. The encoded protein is CASSQTAYEQYF.